The 32 T cell receptor beta chains listed next were all sequenced from one sample in a study of CD8 T cells in Susac syndrome. When the RNA was reverse transcribed, random hexamers were used with an input of roughly 0.45 to 1 ug. TCRdb analysed the immunoSEQ multiplex PCR reads with MiXCR anew, one entry per CDR3 protein. Of some 160,000 distinct CDR3 sequences listed, around 94% were seen once; the top ten hold around 0.11%. Material: CD4+ T cells from PBMCs. The receptor set was obtained from a human donor with Susac syndrome.

The CDR3 bases are TGCGCCAGCAGCCACAGGGGGGGGAAGAACACCGGGGAGCTGTTTTTT. It translates to CASSHRGGKNTGELFF. The rearrangement links TRBV5-1 to TRBJ2-2, with D possibly TRBD1 on 8 matching bases. The germline V and J ends were trimmed by 4 bases and 1 base, with 14 bases remaining between them. CDR1 is SGHRS and CDR2 is YFSETQ in the germline V gene. This CDR3 is 16 amino acids long.

This CDR3 reads CASSLKGGSINEQFF. Here the CDR3 DNA reads TGTGCCAGCAGCTTGAAAGGGGGCTCGATAAATGAGCAGTTCTTC. The J gene is TRBJ2-1, the V gene TRBV5-6; 7 bases are a match to TRBD1. Trimming took 1 base from V and 7 from J; bases not matched to a gene: 8. This CDR3 spans 15 amino acids. The germline V gene encodes CDR1 SGHDT and CDR2 YYEEEE.

This chain connects TRBV5-8 to TRBJ1-2; TRBD1 aligns across 7 bases. Germline-derived CDR1 and CDR2 are SGHTS and YDEGEE. V lost 4 bases, J lost 6 bases, and 9 bases stayed unmatched. CDR3 size: 14 residues. CDR3 nucleotide sequence: TGTGCCAGCAGCCCCCGACAGGGAGTTGATGGCTACACCTTC. Translated, it gives CASSPRQGVDGYTF.

The chain carries TRBV27 and TRBJ1-3; a weak D match, TRBD1 (6 bases). Trimming stripped 5 bases from V and 3 bases from J, with 14 bases between. CDR1 is MNHEY, CDR2 SMNVEV, per germline (reference sequence). The CDR3 consists of 15 residues. CDR3 residues: CASSVGRGFGNTIYF. CDR3 coding DNA: TGTGCCAGCAGTGTGGGCAGGGGATTTGGAAACACCATATATTTT.

The chain employs TRBV2 and TRBJ1-2, with a possible D match to TRBD1 (6 bases). The V end lost 11 bases, the J end lost 8 bases, and 21 bases lay between the germline ends. Germline CDR1 SNHLY, CDR2 FYNNEI. The CDR3 is 13 residues long. The DNA of the CDR3 is TGTGCCGAAAGCGGGGGGCGCGACTTCGGCTACACCTTC. As protein: CAESGGRDFGYTF.

The count of this clonotype is one. The V and J genes are TRBV12-3 or TRBV12-4 and TRBJ1-1; D unclear. The length of the CDR3 is 15 residues. The germline V and J ends were trimmed by 2 bases and 0 bases, with 10 bases remaining between them. The CDR3 spells CASSLQHYMNTEAFF. The CDR3 coding sequence is TGTGCCAGCAGTTTACAACACTACATGAACACTGAAGCTTTCTTT.

The chain employs TRBV12-5 and TRBJ2-3; a possible D gene is TRBD2 (5 bases). The V end was cut by 2 bases, the J end by 11 bases, with 11 bases between. In germline, CDR1 is LGHNT, CDR2 FRNRAP. The CDR3 is 12 residues long. CDR3 sequence reads: CASGLTSAGQYF. CDR3 sequence (DNA): TGTGCTAGTGGTTTGACCTCGGCGGGGCAGTATTTT.

The rearrangement joins TRBV19 to TRBJ2-2; a weak D match, TRBD2 (5 bases). V lost 3 bases and J lost 7, with 9 bases in between. CDR3 length: 13 amino acids. Germline V lookup: CDR1 LNHDA, CDR2 SQIVND (reference sequence). CDR3: CASSIGVGGELFF. The CDR3 DNA reads as TGTGCCAGTAGTATCGGGGTAGGCGGGGAGCTGTTTTTT.

This sequence joins TRBV15 and TRBJ2-3; D unresolved. V shed 0 bases and J shed 0 bases, with 10 bases lying between them. The germline V gene encodes CDR1 LNHNV and CDR2 YYDKDF (reference sequence). This CDR3 comprises 16 residues. The CDR3 DNA follows: TGTGCCACCAGCAGAGATTTCGCTGTTAGCACAGATACGCAGTATTTT. Protein product: CATSRDFAVSTDTQYF.

The chain couples TRBV7-9 to TRBJ2-3; 8 bases align to TRBD2. The CDR3 covers 14 residues. Losses at the gene ends were 8 bases for V and 1 base for J; bases not matched to a gene: 5. Germline assignment: CDR1 SEHNR and CDR2 FQNEAQ (reference sequence). Here the CDR3 reads CASSMRGGTDTQYF. The CDR3 DNA sequence: TGTGCCAGCTCCATGCGGGGGGGCACAGATACGCAGTATTTT.

This chain uses TRBV6-5 with TRBJ1-1; 9 bases match TRBD1. The V gene's germline CDR1 is MNHEY and CDR2 SVGAGI. The CDR3 covers 14 residues. The J segment lost 3 bases and the V segment lost 6 bases, leaving 5 bases of the junction unmatched. DNA for the CDR3: TGTGCCAGCAGGACCAGGACAGGGGACACTGAAGCTTTCTTT. Its translation: CASRTRTGDTEAFF.

The V gene is TRBV19, the J gene TRBJ2-1; D gene unclear. Trimming shortened V by 5 bases and J by 14 bases, and 16 bases separated the two germline ends. The germline CDR1 and CDR2 sequences are LNHDA and SQIVND (reference sequence). There are 12 residues in the CDR3. CDR3 nucleotides: TGTGCCAGTAGTCCCAACGGACCCGTTAAGTTCTTC. Protein product: CASSPNGPVKFF.

The chain combines TRBV2 with TRBJ1-5; TRBD1 matches 9 bases. CDR1 is SNHLY, CDR2 FYNNEI, per germline. Trimming cost V 1 base and J 3 bases; bases outside gene matches: 1. The CDR3 has 15 residues. The DNA for the CDR3 is TGTGCCAGCAGTGAAGGGGACAGGGTCAATCAGCCCCAGCATTTT. Amino acid sequence: CASSEGDRVNQPQHF.

The chain links TRBV27 to TRBJ2-3; the match to TRBD1 covers 9 bases. V lost 4 bases and J lost 5; bases outside the gene matches: 4. Germline CDR1 is MNHEY and CDR2 is SMNVEV (reference sequence). The CDR3 is 14 amino acids. The DNA for the CDR3 is TGTGCCAGCAGTTCCGGACAGGGGTTAGATACGCAGTATTTT. This encodes CASSSGQGLDTQYF.

This clonotype was observed once. The CDR3 nucleotides are TGTGCCAGCAGCCTCATGGGGGAGTACAATCAGCCCCAGCATTTT. It translates to CASSLMGEYNQPQHF. This chain links TRBV9 with TRBJ1-5; a possible D gene is TRBD1 (5 bases). V was trimmed by 4 bases and J by 3 bases, leaving 14 bases between them. Germline CDR1 and CDR2: SGDLS and YYNGEE. This CDR3 spans 15 amino acids. Looking up the rest from reference TRBV9 and TRBJ1-5 gives the full variable domain: DSGVTQTPKHLITATGQRVTLRCSPRSGDLSVYWYQQSLDQGLQFLIQYYNGEERAKGNILERFSAQQFPDLHSELNLSSLELGDSALYFCASSLMGEYNQPQHFGDGTRLSIL.

The rearrangement uses TRBV25-1 and TRBJ1-2; tentatively, D is TRBD1 (5 bases). From germline, CDR1 is MGHDK and CDR2 SYGVNS. The V end was cut by 4 bases, the J end by 4 bases, with 10 bases between. This CDR3 contains 13 residues. The chain's CDR3 is CASSAQGLYGYTF. CDR3 DNA: TGTGCCAGCAGTGCTCAGGGACTCTATGGCTACACCTTC.

The chain's CDR3 is CASSPQGAGRSTDTQYF. The CDR3 DNA reads TGCGCCAGCAGCCCTCAGGGGGCAGGTCGTAGCACAGATACGCAGTATTTT. This chain uses TRBV4-3 with TRBJ2-3; 8 nucleotides align to TRBD1. With 4 bases clipped from V and 0 bases from J, the junction kept 9 bases outside the gene matches. Germline loops: CDR1 LGHNA, CDR2 YSLEER. The CDR3 loop spans 17 amino acids.

The chain employs TRBV5-1 and TRBJ2-1, with D maybe TRBD2 (7 bases). Germline V gene lookup returns CDR1 SGHRS and CDR2 YFSETQ. Between the trimmed V and J ends, which lost 1 base and 8 bases, there was a span of 19 bases. The CDR3 spans 16 residues. DNA of the CDR3: TGCGCCAGCAGCTTGAGGGGGGCGGGGGCTCAGGATGAGCAGTTCTTC. Translated: CASSLRGAGAQDEQFF.

The J gene is TRBJ1-6, the V gene TRBV7-3; D is undetermined. V was cut by 5 bases and J by 7 bases, with 15 bases left in between. The germline V gene encodes CDR1 SGHTA and CDR2 FQGTGA. This CDR3 comprises 15 residues. CDR3 coding DNA: TGTGCCAGCAGCGCCGGATTCGGGAAAAATTCACCCCTCCACTTT. Protein sequence: CASSAGFGKNSPLHF.

The CDR3, as DNA: TGTGCCTGGGGACTAGCGGGGAGTTTAGAGACCCAGTACTTC. Residues: CAWGLAGSLETQYF. The chain is built from TRBV30 and TRBJ2-5; 12 positions agree with TRBD2. CDR1 is GTSNPN and CDR2 is SVGIG in the germline V gene (reference sequence). The CDR3 is made up of 14 amino acids. J gave up 4 bases and V 5 bases, and 5 bases lay outside the gene matches.

The chain joins TRBV7-2 to TRBJ1-1; 8 bases align to TRBD1. The junction had 9 bases not matched to a gene; V was cut back by 8 bases and J by 4 bases. In germline, CDR1 is SGHTA, CDR2 FQGNSA. This CDR3 spans 14 amino acids. The CDR3 is CASGRYRGGTEAFF. CDR3 coding DNA: TGTGCCAGCGGGAGATACAGGGGGGGCACTGAAGCTTTCTTT.

This clonotype was seen a handful of times. The V call is TRBV7-2, the J call TRBJ1-2; D not certain. Germline CDR1 is SGHTA and CDR2 is FQGNSA. The CDR3 totals 13 residues. The germline V and J ends were trimmed by 1 base and 2 bases, with 5 bases remaining between them. CDR3 DNA sequence: TGTGCCAGCAGCTTAGGCGGCAACTATGGCTACACCTTC. It is translated as CASSLGGNYGYTF.

The sample holds one count of this clonotype. This chain connects TRBV24-1 to TRBJ2-7; D is possibly TRBD1 (5 bases). Trimming cost V 9 bases and J 4 bases, with 24 bases left between them. The germline CDR1 and CDR2 sequences are KGHDR and SFDVKD. There are 16 residues in the CDR3. The CDR3 DNA sequence: TGTGCCACCCGAAAAGGTCCGGGCAGGGTCATATACGAGCAGTACTTC. Its protein is CATRKGPGRVIYEQYF.

The rearrangement uses TRBV6-1 and TRBJ2-2, with D possibly TRBD2 on 6 matching bases. The germline V gene encodes CDR1 MNHNS and CDR2 SASEGT. Trimming took off 6 bases at V and 2 bases at J, with 16 bases between the two ends. The CDR3 loop spans 16 amino acids. DNA for the CDR3: TGTGCCAGCAGGGGGACTGGTTCCACTAACACCGGGGAGCTGTTTTTT. Encoded protein: CASRGTGSTNTGELFF.

This sequence joins TRBV20-1 and TRBJ1-2; weak D call: TRBD1 (5 bases). V was cut by 6 bases and J by 3 bases, with 17 bases left in between. Germline CDR1 and CDR2: DFQATT and SNEGSKA (reference sequence). The CDR3 contains 14 residues. CDR3 sequence: CSAPGTEYDYGYTF. The CDR3 DNA follows: TGCAGTGCCCCTGGGACCGAATATGACTATGGCTACACCTTC.

The chain employs TRBV3-1 and TRBJ2-1; 13 nucleotides align to TRBD2. Per germline, CDR1 LGHDT and CDR2 YNNKEL (reference sequence). The CDR3 has 16 amino acids. The junction had 5 bases not matched to a gene; V was cut back by 3 bases and J by 6 bases. The CDR3 coding sequence is TGTGCCAGCAGCCATCTACTAGCGGGGGGGCCCAATGAGCAGTTCTTC. Amino acid sequence: CASSHLLAGGPNEQFF.

The chain joins TRBV2 to TRBJ2-1; 10 bases fit TRBD1. Germline trimming cut 7 bases from V and 4 bases from J; bases unmatched to any gene: 13. This CDR3 is 17 amino acids long. Germline V lookup: CDR1 SNHLY, CDR2 FYNNEI. The CDR3: CASKRGRQGAGYNEQFF. In DNA, the CDR3 is TGTGCCAGCAAAAGGGGAAGACAGGGGGCAGGTTACAATGAGCAGTTCTTC.

The V call is TRBV5-1, the J call TRBJ2-3, with D possibly being TRBD2 (6 bases). The germline CDR1 and CDR2 sequences are SGHRS and YFSETQ. V was trimmed by 7 bases and J by 3 bases, leaving 12 bases between them. The CDR3 runs 13 residues. The CDR3 loop is CASGGTETDTQYF. CDR3 bases: TGCGCCAGCGGAGGGACTGAGACAGATACGCAGTATTTT.

The chain joins TRBV5-4 to TRBJ2-1; 7 bases fit TRBD2. Germline lookup yields CDR1 SGHNT and CDR2 YYREEE (reference sequence). Unmatched junction bases numbered 10, after V lost 5 bases and J lost 5 bases. This CDR3 comprises 15 residues. The CDR3 bases are TGTGCCAGCAGATGGGACTACTCCCTAAACAATGAGCAGTTCTTC. Its translation: CASRWDYSLNNEQFF. The whole variable domain, remainder taken from reference TRBV5-4 and TRBJ2-1, is ETGVTQSPTHLIKTRGQQVTLRCSSQSGHNTVSWYQQALGQGPQFIFQYYREEENGRGNFPPRFSGLQFPNYSSELNVNALELDDSALYLCASRWDYSLNNEQFFGPGTRLTVL.

This rearrangement joins TRBV3-1 to TRBJ1-2, with a possible D match to TRBD1 (5 bases). This CDR3 contains 14 residues. Germline lookup yields CDR1 LGHDT and CDR2 YNNKEL (reference sequence). V was pared by 1 base and J by 8 bases, with 14 bases between. This CDR3 reads CASSQAGQGEGYTF. CDR3 nucleotides: TGTGCCAGCAGCCAAGCGGGGCAGGGAGAAGGCTACACCTTC.

This chain connects TRBV7-6 to TRBJ1-5, with 9 bases lining up with TRBD1. CDR1 is SGHVS, CDR2 FNYEAQ, per germline. The CDR3 is made up of 16 amino acids. V shed 5 bases and J 3 bases; nucleotides not matched to a gene: 8. The CDR3 nucleotides read TGTGCCAGCAGCCCAGGGACAGGGCGATCCAATCAGCCCCAGCATTTT. It specifies CASSPGTGRSNQPQHF.

This rearrangement joins TRBV29-1 to TRBJ2-5, with 9 bases aligning to TRBD2. The CDR3 consists of 15 residues. CDR1 and CDR2 from the germline V gene are SQVTM and ANQGSEA. Unmatched junction bases numbered 13, after V lost 6 bases and J lost 5 bases. The CDR3 sequence is CSVARGGGAYETQYF. The CDR3 DNA reads as TGCAGCGTGGCGAGGGGCGGGGGGGCGTATGAGACCCAGTACTTC.